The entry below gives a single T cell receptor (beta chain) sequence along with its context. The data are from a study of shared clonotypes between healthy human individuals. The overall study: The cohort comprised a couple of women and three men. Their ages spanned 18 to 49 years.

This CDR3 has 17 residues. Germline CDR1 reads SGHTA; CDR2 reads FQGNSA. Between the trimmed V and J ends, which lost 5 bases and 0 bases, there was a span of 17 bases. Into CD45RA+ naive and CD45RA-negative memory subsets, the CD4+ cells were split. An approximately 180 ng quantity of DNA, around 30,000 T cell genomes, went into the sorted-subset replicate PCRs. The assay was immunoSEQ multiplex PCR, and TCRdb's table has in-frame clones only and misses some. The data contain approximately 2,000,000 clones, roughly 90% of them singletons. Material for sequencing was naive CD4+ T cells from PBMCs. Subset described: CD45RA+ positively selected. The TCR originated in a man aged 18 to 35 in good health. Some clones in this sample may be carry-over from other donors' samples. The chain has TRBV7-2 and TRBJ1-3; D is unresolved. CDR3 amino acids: CASSPPPAANSGNTIYF. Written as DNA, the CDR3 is TGTGCCAGCAGCCCCCCCCCGGCGGCGAACTCTGGAAACACCATATATTTT.